The 21 T cell receptor beta chains below all came from one sample that was sequenced in a study of T-cell reconstitution after alpha-beta-depleted transplantation in children. Library preparation (for TCRbeta) was performed with unique molecular identifiers. MiXCR was run by TCRdb on the PCR reads, yielding one entry per CDR3 protein. The sample lists 600,000 to 800,000 distinct CDR3 sequences, 13% seen once, with roughly 0.84% in the top ten. Material: PBMCs, obtained before TCRalphabeta/CD19-depleted stem cell transplant. The origin of the receptors is a girl aged 2 to 10 with congenital amegakaryocytic thrombocytopenia, due to receive a stem cell transplant.

This chain links TRBV4-2 with TRBJ1-1; 8 nucleotides agree with TRBD1. The V gene end was trimmed by 1 base and the J gene end by 3 bases; junction bases not matched to a gene: 1. CDR1 is LGHNA, CDR2 YNFKEQ, per germline. This CDR3 is 14 amino acids long. CDR3: CASSQAQGDTEAFF. Here the CDR3 DNA reads TGTGCCAGCAGCCAAGCACAGGGGGACACTGAAGCTTTCTTT.

At least ten counts were recorded for this clonotype. The rearrangement links TRBV28 to TRBJ2-7, with TRBD2 matching over 9 bases. Looked up from germline, CDR1 is MDHEN and CDR2 is SYDVKM. V lost 6 bases, J lost 2 bases, and 5 bases stayed unmatched. There are 14 residues in the CDR3. The CDR3 is CASRGLAGAYEQYF. The CDR3 DNA reads TGTGCCAGCAGGGGACTAGCAGGAGCCTACGAGCAGTACTTC.

This clonotype was seen repeatedly, ten times or more. The chain has TRBV20-1 and TRBJ2-7; maybe TRBD2 (6 bases). The CDR3 spans 14 residues. Germline loops: CDR1 DFQATT, CDR2 SNEGSKA (reference sequence). V was clipped by 4 bases and J by 0 bases, with 13 bases between them. This chain's CDR3 is CSAMRSGLSYEQYF. DNA for the CDR3: TGCAGTGCTATGCGGAGCGGGCTCTCCTACGAGCAGTACTTC.

In its sample, this clonotype was seen a few times. The gene calls are TRBV3-1 and TRBJ2-5; D not resolved. CDR1 and CDR2 from the germline V gene are LGHDT and YNNKEL (reference sequence). The CDR3 extends over 14 amino acids. V was trimmed by 0 bases and J by 3 bases, leaving 8 bases between them. CDR3 nucleotide sequence: TGTGCCAGCAGCCAAGACGTCAGAGAAGAGACCCAGTACTTC. Its translation: CASSQDVREETQYF.

This clonotype was found many times. The chain joins TRBV20-1 to TRBJ2-7, with 7 bases fitting TRBD1. CDR1 is DFQATT and CDR2 is SNEGSKA in the germline V gene (reference sequence). The CDR3 spans 20 residues. J was trimmed by 1 base and V by 0 bases; bases with no gene match: 21. CDR3 DNA sequence: TGCAGTGCTAGAGATAAGAAACGTTCGACAGGGAGTTTTCGTTCCTACGAGCAGTACTTC. Translating gives CSARDKKRSTGSFRSYEQYF.

This clonotype was detected ten times or more. This rearrangement joins TRBV9 to TRBJ2-1; D ambiguous. V was trimmed by 0 bases and J by 9 bases, leaving 7 bases between them. The CDR3 runs to 12 residues. Germline-derived CDR1 and CDR2 are SGDLS and YYNGEE. The CDR3 loop is CASSVDVGEQFF. The CDR3 DNA reads as TGTGCCAGCAGCGTAGATGTAGGTGAGCAGTTCTTC.

This clonotype was seen many times. This rearrangement joins TRBV12-3 or TRBV12-4 to TRBJ2-5; 9 bases align to TRBD1. The CDR3 runs to 13 residues. Trimming took 10 bases from V and 7 from J; bases not matched to a gene: 10. CDR3 sequence (DNA): TGTGCCACTACGGGACAGGGCCTTCGGACCCAGTACTTC. This codes for CATTGQGLRTQYF.

This clonotype was detected ten times or more. This chain connects TRBV5-5 to TRBJ2-2; D gene uncertain. Trimming cost V 4 bases and J 1 base, with 11 bases left between them. There are 15 residues in the CDR3. Germline V gene lookup returns CDR1 SGHKS and CDR2 YYEKEE (reference sequence). The CDR3 is CASSNGRVNTGELFF. For the CDR3, the DNA is TGTGCCAGCAGCAACGGACGGGTGAACACCGGGGAGCTGTTTTTT. Looking up the rest from reference TRBV5-5 and TRBJ2-2 gives the full variable domain: DAGVTQSPTHLIKTRGQQVTLRCSPISGHKSVSWYQQVLGQGPQFIFQYYEKEERGRGNFPDRFSARQFPNYSSELNVNALLLGDSALYLCASSNGRVNTGELFFGEGSRLTVL.

This clonotype was seen many times. The chain couples TRBV6-1 to TRBJ1-4, with D possibly matching TRBD1 (6 bases). The CDR3 is 14 residues long. The germline V gene encodes CDR1 MNHNS and CDR2 SASEGT. Trimming stripped 5 bases from V and 7 bases from J, with 14 bases between. This chain's CDR3 is CASSRTVRSEKLFF. The CDR3 DNA reads TGTGCCAGCAGTAGGACAGTGAGGAGTGAAAAACTGTTTTTT.

This rearrangement joins TRBV5-1 to TRBJ2-5; no firm D call. This CDR3 has 14 residues. V was cut by 6 bases and J by 5 bases, with 17 bases left in between. Germline values: CDR1 SGHRS, CDR2 YFSETQ. This chain's CDR3 is CASTPLTRGETQYF. CDR3 coding DNA: TGCGCCAGCACGCCTTTAACACGTGGCGAGACCCAGTACTTC.

The chain combines TRBV21-1 with TRBJ2-4; the table's TRBD2 call for D was not verified on the DNA. TRBV21-1 is given as a pseudogene. There are 15 residues in the CDR3. The CDR3 loop is CSPPSGLLAKNIQYF. The CDR3 DNA reads as TGTTCCCCGCCCTCGGGGTTACTTGCCAAAAACATTCAGTACTTC.

V and J are TRBV15 and TRBJ2-7; D is unclear. The CDR3 runs 13 residues. From germline, CDR1 is LNHNV and CDR2 YYDKDF (reference sequence). V lost 3 bases and J lost 5, with 11 bases in between. The CDR3 DNA reads TGTGCCACCAGCAGCCGATCCCTGAACGAGCAGTACTTC. This gives the protein CATSSRSLNEQYF.

This clonotype has only a few counts. The chain employs TRBV7-2 and TRBJ2-2; no firm D call. The V gene lost 5 bases and the J gene lost 7 bases, with 8 bases spanning the gap. Germline assignment: CDR1 SGHTA and CDR2 FQGNSA. This CDR3 spans 12 amino acids. CDR3 amino acids: CASSRWNGELFF. The DNA for the CDR3 is TGTGCCAGCAGCCGATGGAACGGGGAGCTGTTTTTT.

This clonotype was seen many times. V usage is TRBV7-9 and J usage is TRBJ2-3; TRBD2 matches at 8 bases. V was clipped by 7 bases and J by 5 bases; unmatched bases: 8. The CDR3 runs 14 residues. Germline V CDR1 and CDR2: SEHNR, FQNEAQ (reference sequence). CDR3 sequence (DNA): TGTGCCAGCACCCTCGGACTAGCTCGAGATACGCAGTATTTT. This encodes CASTLGLARDTQYF.

This clonotype was recorded a few times. This chain links TRBV15 with TRBJ2-7, with a weak D call TRBD2 (5 bases). The CDR3 spans 15 residues. V was cut by 0 bases and J by 2 bases, with 11 bases left in between. The germline CDR1 and CDR2 sequences are LNHNV and YYDKDF (reference sequence). For the CDR3, the DNA is TGTGCCACCAGCAGAGATCCGGGGTCGACCTACGAGCAGTACTTC. Protein sequence: CATSRDPGSTYEQYF. The entire variable domain, with the rest obtained from reference TRBV15 and TRBJ2-7, is as follows: DAMVIQNPRYQVTQFGKPVTLSCSQTLNHNVMYWYQQKSSQAPKLLFHYYDKDFNNEADTPDNFQSRRPNTSFCFLDIRSPGLGDTAMYLCATSRDPGSTYEQYFGPGTRLTVT.

This clonotype was seen many times. V is TRBV27 and J is TRBJ1-5; D perhaps matches TRBD1 (5 bases). Germline loops: CDR1 MNHEY, CDR2 SMNVEV (reference sequence). The CDR3 consists of 16 residues. With 5 bases removed from V and 6 bases from J, the gap between germline ends came to 20 bases. The chain's CDR3 is CASSPYFVGGSQPQHF. The DNA for the CDR3 is TGTGCCAGCAGTCCCTACTTTGTGGGGGGAAGTCAGCCCCAGCATTTT.

The rearrangement uses TRBV5-1 and TRBJ2-1; D ambiguous. There are 15 residues in the CDR3. Germline-derived CDR1 and CDR2 are SGHRS and YFSETQ. V lost 1 base, J lost 6 bases, and 14 bases lay in between. CDR3 bases: TGCGCCAGCAGCTTGTCAGGAACATTATCCAATGAGCAGTTCTTC. Translating it yields CASSLSGTLSNEQFF.

The chain uses TRBV29-1 and TRBJ2-5, with a weak D call TRBD1 (6 bases). This CDR3 contains 16 residues. V lost 4 bases to trimming and J lost 5 bases, with 23 bases between them. The V gene's germline CDR1 is SQVTM and CDR2 ANQGSEA. The CDR3 DNA is TGCAGCGTTGTACGACGGGACAAGGGAGAGGGGGAGACCCAGTACTTC. This gives the protein CSVVRRDKGEGETQYF.

This chain links TRBV28 with TRBJ2-2, with TRBD1 matching 9 bases. Trimming removed 5 bases from V and 6 bases from J; junction bases left unmatched: 10. The CDR3 length is 16 residues. The germline gives CDR1 MDHEN, CDR2 SYDVKM. The CDR3 nucleotides are TGTGCCAGCAGTACTACCGGGACAGGGTATCCCGGGGAGCTGTTTTTT. Translated: CASSTTGTGYPGELFF. Supplemented by reference TRBV28 and TRBJ2-2, the full variable domain reads DVKVTQSSRYLVKRTGEKVFLECVQDMDHENMFWYRQDPGLGLRLIYFSYDVKMKEKGDIPEGYSVSREKKERFSLILESASTNQTSMYLCASSTTGTGYPGELFFGEGSRLTVL.

This clonotype was detected ten times or more. V gene TRBV6-6 combines with J gene TRBJ2-7; D may be TRBD1 (6 bases). Germline CDR1 reads MNHNY; CDR2 reads SVGAGI (reference sequence). The CDR3 has 13 residues. V lost 0 bases, J lost 6 bases, and 9 bases lay in between. The CDR3 is CASSYSTGPEQYF. The CDR3 DNA reads as TGTGCCAGCAGTTACTCGACAGGACCCGAGCAGTACTTC.

The chain recombines TRBV11-3 with TRBJ2-1, with D perhaps matching TRBD1 (6 bases). Trimming stripped 5 bases from V and 5 bases from J, with 13 bases between. From germline, CDR1 is SGHNT and CDR2 YENEEA. This CDR3 is built from 14 residues. CDR3 bases: TGTGCCAGCAGCCGACAGGTAGACGACAATGAGCAGTTCTTC. Translated, it gives CASSRQVDDNEQFF.